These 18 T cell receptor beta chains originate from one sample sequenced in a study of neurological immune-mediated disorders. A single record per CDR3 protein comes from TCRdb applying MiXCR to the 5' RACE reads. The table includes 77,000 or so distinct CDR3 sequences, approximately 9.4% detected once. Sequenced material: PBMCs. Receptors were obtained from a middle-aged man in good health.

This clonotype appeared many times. The CDR3 spells CASRRYGGEGEKLFF. CDR3 nucleotides: TGTGCCAGCAGACGGTATGGCGGAGAGGGTGAAAAACTGTTTTTT. V and J are TRBV3-1 and TRBJ1-4; D is unclear. Germline CDR1 reads LGHDT; CDR2 reads YNNKEL (reference sequence). This CDR3 has 15 residues. V lost 6 bases to trimming and J lost 7 bases, with 18 bases between them.

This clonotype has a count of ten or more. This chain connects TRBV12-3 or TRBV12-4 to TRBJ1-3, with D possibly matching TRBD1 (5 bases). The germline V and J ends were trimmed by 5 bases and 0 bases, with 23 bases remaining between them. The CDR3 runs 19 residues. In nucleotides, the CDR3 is TGTGCCAGCAGTCTTCGCCCCTTCGGGGCTGCCCTCTCTGGAAACACCATATATTTT. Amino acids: CASSLRPFGAALSGNTIYF.

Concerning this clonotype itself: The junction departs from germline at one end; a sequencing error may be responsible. The DNA of the CDR3 is TGTACCAGCAGTCGCGGACAGGGGCTGGGGGAGCAGTACTTC. Translating gives CTSSRGQGLGEQYF. The chain recombines TRBV12-3 or TRBV12-4 with TRBJ2-7; TRBD1 matches 9 bases. There are 14 residues in the CDR3.

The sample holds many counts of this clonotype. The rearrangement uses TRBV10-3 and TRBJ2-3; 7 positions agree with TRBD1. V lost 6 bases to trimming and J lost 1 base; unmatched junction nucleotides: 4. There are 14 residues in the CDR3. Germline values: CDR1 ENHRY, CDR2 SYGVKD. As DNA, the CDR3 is TGTGCCATCAGGAATACAGGGGGCACAGATACGCAGTATTTT. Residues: CAIRNTGGTDTQYF.

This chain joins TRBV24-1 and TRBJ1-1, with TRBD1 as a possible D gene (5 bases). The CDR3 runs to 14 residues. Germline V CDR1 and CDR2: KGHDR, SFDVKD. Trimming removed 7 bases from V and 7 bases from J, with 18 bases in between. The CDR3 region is CATRAQGARGEAFF. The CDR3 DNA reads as TGTGCCACCAGAGCCCAGGGTGCGCGTGGTGAAGCTTTCTTT.

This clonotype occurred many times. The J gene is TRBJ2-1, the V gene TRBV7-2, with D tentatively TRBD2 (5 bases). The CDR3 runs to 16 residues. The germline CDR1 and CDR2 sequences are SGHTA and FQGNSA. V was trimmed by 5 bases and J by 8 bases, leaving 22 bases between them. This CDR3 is CASSPTGVAPRDEQFF. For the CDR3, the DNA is TGTGCCAGCAGCCCAACCGGGGTAGCCCCGAGGGATGAGCAGTTCTTC.

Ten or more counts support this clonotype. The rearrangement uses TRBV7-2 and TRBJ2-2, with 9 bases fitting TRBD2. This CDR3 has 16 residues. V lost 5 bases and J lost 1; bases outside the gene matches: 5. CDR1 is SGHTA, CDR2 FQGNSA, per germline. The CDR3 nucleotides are TGTGCCAGCAGCCCCCCTAGCGGGGTGAACACCGGGGAGCTGTTTTTT. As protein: CASSPPSGVNTGELFF.

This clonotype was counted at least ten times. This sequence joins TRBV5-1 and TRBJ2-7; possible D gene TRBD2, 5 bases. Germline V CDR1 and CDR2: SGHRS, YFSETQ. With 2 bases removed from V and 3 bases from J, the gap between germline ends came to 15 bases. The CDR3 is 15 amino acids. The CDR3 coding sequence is TGCGCCAGCAGCTTTGGAGTGGGTCGGGGCTACGAGCAGTACTTC. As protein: CASSFGVGRGYEQYF.

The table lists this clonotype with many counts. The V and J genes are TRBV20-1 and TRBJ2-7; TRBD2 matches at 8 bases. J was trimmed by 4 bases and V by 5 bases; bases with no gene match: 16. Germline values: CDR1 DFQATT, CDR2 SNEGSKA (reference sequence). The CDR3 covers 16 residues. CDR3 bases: TGCAGTGCTCCATATACTAGCGGCGGACCCACATACGAGCAGTACTTC. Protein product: CSAPYTSGGPTYEQYF.

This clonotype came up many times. The CDR3 DNA follows: TGCGCCAGCAGCTTGGAAAGCGGGTCTTCCTACAATGAGCAGTTCTTC. This sequence encodes CASSLESGSSYNEQFF. The chain uses TRBV5-1 and TRBJ2-1; D may be TRBD2 (6 bases). The V gene's germline CDR1 is SGHRS and CDR2 YFSETQ. CDR3 size: 16 residues. Trimming cost V 0 bases and J 1 base, with 11 bases left between them.

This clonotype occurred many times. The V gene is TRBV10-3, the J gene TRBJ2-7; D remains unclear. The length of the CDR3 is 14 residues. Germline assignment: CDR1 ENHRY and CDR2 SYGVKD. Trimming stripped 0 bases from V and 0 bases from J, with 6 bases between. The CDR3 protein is CAISESGSSYEQYF. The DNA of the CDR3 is TGTGCCATCAGTGAGTCTGGCTCCTCCTACGAGCAGTACTTC.

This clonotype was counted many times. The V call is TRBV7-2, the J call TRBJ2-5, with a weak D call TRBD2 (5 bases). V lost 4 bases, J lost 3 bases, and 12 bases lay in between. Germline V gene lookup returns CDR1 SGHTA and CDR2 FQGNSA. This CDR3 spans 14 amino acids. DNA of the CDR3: TGTGCCAGCAGCTCCGGACTTTTCAAAGAGACCCAGTACTTC. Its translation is CASSSGLFKETQYF.

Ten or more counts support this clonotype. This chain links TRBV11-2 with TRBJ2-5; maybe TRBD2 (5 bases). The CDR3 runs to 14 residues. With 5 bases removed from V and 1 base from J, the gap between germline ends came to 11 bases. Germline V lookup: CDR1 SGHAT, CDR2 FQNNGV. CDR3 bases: TGTGCCAGCAGCCCTGCTGCGGGCCAAGAGACCCAGTACTTC. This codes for CASSPAAGQETQYF.

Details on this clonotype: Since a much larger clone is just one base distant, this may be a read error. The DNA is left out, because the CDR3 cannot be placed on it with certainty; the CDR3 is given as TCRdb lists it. The CDR3 sequence is CASSLVGSGAPERYF. The rearrangement joins TRBV5-1 to TRBJ2-7; the table gives TRBD2 as D, unverified against the DNA. The germline CDR1 and CDR2 sequences are SGHRS and YFSETQ. 15 amino acids form the CDR3, both terminal residues included.

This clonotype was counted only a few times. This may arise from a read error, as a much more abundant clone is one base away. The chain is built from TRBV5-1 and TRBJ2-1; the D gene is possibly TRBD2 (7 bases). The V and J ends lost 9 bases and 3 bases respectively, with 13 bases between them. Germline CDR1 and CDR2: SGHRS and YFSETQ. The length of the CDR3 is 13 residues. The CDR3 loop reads CANREGHYNEQFF. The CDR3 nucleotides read TGCGCCAACAGGGAGGGCCACTACAATGAGCAGTTCTTC.

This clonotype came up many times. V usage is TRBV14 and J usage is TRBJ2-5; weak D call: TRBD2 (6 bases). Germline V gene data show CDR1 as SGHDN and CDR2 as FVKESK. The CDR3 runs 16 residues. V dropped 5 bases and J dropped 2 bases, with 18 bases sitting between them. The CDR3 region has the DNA TGTGCCAGCAGCAAACGGGCCACGGCGGGGCAAGAGACCCAGTACTTC. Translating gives CASSKRATAGQETQYF.

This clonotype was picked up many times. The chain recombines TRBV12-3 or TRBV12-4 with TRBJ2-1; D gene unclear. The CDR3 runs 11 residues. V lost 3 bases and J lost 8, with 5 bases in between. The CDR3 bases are TGTGCCAGCAGTTTCCTCCATGAGCAGTTCTTC. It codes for CASSFLHEQFF.

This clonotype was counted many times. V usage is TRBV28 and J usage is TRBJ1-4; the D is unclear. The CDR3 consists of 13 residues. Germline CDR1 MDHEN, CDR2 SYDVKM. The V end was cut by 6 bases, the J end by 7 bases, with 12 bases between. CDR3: CASRAPPFEKLFF. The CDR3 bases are TGTGCCAGCAGGGCGCCTCCCTTTGAAAAACTGTTTTTT.